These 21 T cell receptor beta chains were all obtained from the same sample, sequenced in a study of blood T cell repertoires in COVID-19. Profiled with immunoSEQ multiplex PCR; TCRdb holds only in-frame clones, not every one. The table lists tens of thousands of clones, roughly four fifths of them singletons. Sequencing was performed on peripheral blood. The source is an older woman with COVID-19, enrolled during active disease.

CDR3 sequence (DNA): TGTGCCAGCAGCCCTACAGGGGGCCGGTCGGAGACCCAGTACTTC. This encodes CASSPTGGRSETQYF. The chain recombines TRBV7-9 with TRBJ2-5; 9 nucleotides line up with TRBD1. Germline V gene sequence: CDR1 SEHNR, CDR2 FQNEAQ (reference sequence). This CDR3 comprises 15 residues. The ends lost 5 bases at V and 5 bases at J; junction bases unmatched: 9. Full variable domain (rest looked up from reference TRBV7-9 and TRBJ2-5): DTGVSQNPRHKITKRGQNVTFRCDPISEHNRLYWYRQTLGQGPEFLTYFQNEAQLEKSRLLSDRFSAERPKGSFSTLEIQRTEQGDSAMYLCASSPTGGRSETQYFGPGTRLLVL.

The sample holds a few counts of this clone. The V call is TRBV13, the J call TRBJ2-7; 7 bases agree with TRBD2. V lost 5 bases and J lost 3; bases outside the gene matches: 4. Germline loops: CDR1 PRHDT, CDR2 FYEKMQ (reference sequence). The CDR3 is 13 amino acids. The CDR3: CASSPLAIYEQYF. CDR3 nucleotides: TGTGCCAGCAGCCCACTAGCGATCTACGAGCAGTACTTC.

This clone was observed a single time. CDR3 sequence reads: CASSEFNQNYGYTF. CDR3 nucleotides: TGTGCCAGCAGTGAATTCAACCAGAACTATGGCTACACCTTC. The V call is TRBV25-1, the J call TRBJ1-2; D is undetermined. Trimming left V 1 base short and J 2 bases short, with 8 bases between. The length of the CDR3 is 14 residues. In germline, CDR1 is MGHDK, CDR2 SYGVNS.

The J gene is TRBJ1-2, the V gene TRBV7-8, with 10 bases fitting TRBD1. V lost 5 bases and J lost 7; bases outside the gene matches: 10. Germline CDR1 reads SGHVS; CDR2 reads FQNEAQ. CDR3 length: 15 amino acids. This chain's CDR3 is CASSPTDDRGLGYTF. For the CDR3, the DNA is TGTGCCAGCAGCCCAACCGATGACAGGGGGCTTGGCTACACCTTC.

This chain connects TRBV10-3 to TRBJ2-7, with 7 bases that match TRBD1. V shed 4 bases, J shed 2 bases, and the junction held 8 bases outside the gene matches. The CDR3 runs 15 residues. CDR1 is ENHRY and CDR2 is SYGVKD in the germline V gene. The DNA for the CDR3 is TGTGCCATCAGTGTAGCCCGGGACAGAACCTACGAGCAGTACTTC. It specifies CAISVARDRTYEQYF.

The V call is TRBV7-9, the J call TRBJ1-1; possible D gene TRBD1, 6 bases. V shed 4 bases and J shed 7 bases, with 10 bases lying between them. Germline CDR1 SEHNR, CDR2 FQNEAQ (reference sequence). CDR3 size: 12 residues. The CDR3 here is CASSSDRDEAFF. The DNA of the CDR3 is TGTGCCAGCAGCTCGGACAGAGATGAAGCTTTCTTT.

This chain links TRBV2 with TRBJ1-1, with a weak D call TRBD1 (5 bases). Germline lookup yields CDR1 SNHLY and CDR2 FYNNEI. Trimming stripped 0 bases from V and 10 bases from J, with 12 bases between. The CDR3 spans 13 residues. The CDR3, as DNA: TGTGCCAGCAGTGAAGCCCAGGGAGGCAGAGCTTTCTTT. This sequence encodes CASSEAQGGRAFF.

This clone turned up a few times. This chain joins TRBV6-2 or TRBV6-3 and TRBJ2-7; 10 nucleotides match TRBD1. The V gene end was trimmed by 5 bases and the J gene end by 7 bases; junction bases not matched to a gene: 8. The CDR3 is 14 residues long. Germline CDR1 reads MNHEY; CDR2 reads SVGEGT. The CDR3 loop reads CASSNAGDRGEQYV. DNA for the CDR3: TGTGCCAGCAGTAACGCCGGGGACAGGGGTGAGCAGTACGTC.

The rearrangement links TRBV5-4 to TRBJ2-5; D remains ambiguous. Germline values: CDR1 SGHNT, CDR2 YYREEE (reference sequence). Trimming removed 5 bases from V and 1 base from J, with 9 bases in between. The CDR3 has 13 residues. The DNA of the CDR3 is TGTGCCAGCAGAAGAGAAATCCAAGAGACCCAGTACTTC. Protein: CASRREIQETQYF.

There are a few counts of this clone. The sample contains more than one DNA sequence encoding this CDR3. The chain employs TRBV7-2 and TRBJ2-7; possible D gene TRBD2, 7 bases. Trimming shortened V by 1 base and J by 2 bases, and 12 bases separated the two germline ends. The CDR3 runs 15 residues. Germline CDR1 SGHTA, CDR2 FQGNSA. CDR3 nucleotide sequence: TGTGCCAGCAGCTTAGTAGGGGGGGGACCCTACGAGCAGTACTTC. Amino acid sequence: CASSLVGGGPYEQYF.

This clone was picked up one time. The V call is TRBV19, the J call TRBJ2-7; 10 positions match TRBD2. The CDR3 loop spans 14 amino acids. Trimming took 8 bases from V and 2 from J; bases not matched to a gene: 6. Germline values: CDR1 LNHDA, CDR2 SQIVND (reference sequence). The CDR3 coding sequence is TGTGCCAGTTCTACTAGCGGGGCTACCTACGAGCAGTACTTC. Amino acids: CASSTSGATYEQYF. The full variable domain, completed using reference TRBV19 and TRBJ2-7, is DGGITQSPKYLFRKEGQNVTLSCEQNLNHDAMYWYRQDPGQGLRLIYYSQIVNDFQKGDIAEGYSVSREKKESFPLTVTSAQKNPTAFYLCASSTSGATYEQYFGPGTRLTVT.

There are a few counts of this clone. The CDR3 coding sequence is TGTGCCATCAGAATGGGGCCGGGGGATTCACCCCTCCACTTT. Its protein is CAIRMGPGDSPLHF. The gene calls are TRBV10-3 and TRBJ1-6; perhaps TRBD1 as D (5 bases). The germline CDR1 and CDR2 sequences are ENHRY and SYGVKD. CDR3 length equals 14 residues. Trimming left V 6 bases short and J 8 bases short, with 14 bases between.

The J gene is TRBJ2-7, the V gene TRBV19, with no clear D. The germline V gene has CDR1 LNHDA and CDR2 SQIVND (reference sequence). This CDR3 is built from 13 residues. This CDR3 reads CVKIPFQAYEQYV. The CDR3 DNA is TGTGTGAAAATACCTTTCCAGGCCTACGAGCAGTACGTC.

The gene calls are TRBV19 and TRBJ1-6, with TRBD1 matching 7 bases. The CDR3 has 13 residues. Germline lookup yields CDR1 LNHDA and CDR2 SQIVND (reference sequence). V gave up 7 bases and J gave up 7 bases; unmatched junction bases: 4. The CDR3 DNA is TGTGCCAGTACGGGCAGGGGGAATTCACCCCTCCACTTT. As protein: CASTGRGNSPLHF.

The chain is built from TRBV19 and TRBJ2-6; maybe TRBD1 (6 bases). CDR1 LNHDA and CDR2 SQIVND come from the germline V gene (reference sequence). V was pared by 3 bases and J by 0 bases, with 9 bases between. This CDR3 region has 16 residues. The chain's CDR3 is CASSMRQVSGANVLTF. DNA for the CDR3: TGTGCCAGTAGTATGCGACAGGTCTCTGGGGCCAACGTCCTGACTTTC.

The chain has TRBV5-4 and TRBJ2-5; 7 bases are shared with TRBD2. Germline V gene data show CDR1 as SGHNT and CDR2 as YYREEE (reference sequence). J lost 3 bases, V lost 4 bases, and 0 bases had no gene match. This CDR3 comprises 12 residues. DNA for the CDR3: TGTGCCAGCAGCCTAGCGGAAGAGACCCAGTACTTC. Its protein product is CASSLAEETQYF. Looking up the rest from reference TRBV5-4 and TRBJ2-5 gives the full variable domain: ETGVTQSPTHLIKTRGQQVTLRCSSQSGHNTVSWYQQALGQGPQFIFQYYREEENGRGNFPPRFSGLQFPNYSSELNVNALELDDSALYLCASSLAEETQYFGPGTRLLVL.

CDR3 region: CASSQKNRGDGANVLTF. DNA for the CDR3: TGTGCCAGCAGCCAAAAAAACAGGGGCGATGGGGCCAACGTCCTGACTTTC. The chain uses TRBV14 and TRBJ2-6, with TRBD1 matching over 7 bases. Trimming removed 2 bases from V and 3 bases from J; junction bases left unmatched: 7. Germline assignment: CDR1 SGHDN and CDR2 FVKESK. The CDR3 totals 17 residues.

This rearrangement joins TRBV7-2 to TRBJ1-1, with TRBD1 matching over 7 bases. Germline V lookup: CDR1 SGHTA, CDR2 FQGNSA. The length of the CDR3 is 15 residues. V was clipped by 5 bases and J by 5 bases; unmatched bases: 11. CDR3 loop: CASSVLQGGGTEAFF. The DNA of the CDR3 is TGTGCCAGCAGCGTTCTCCAGGGGGGTGGGACTGAAGCTTTCTTT.

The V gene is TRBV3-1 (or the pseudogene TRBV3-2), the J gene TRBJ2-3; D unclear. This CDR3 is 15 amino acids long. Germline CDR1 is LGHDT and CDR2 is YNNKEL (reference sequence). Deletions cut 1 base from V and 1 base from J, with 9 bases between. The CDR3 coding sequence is TGTGCCAGCAGCCAAGCTCTAGTGGGCACAGATACGCAGTATTTT. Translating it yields CASSQALVGTDTQYF.

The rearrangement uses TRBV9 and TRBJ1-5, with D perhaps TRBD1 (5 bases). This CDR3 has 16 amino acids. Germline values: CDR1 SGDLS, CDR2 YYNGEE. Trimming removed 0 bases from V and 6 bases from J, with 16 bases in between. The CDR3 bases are TGTGCCAGCAGCGTAGTTGTACGCCACGGGGGTCAGCCCCAGCATTTT. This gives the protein CASSVVVRHGGQPQHF.

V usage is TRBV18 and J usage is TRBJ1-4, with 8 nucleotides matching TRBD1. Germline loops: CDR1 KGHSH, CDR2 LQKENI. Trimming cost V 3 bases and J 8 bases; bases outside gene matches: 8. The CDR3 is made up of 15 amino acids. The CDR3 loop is CASSPARGQEEKLFF. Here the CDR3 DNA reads TGTGCCAGCTCACCTGCTAGGGGACAGGAGGAAAAACTGTTTTTT.